This TCR beta chain comes out of a study of vaccination and CD4 T cells after COVID-19. Concerning this clonotype: The antigen is unknown.

The V end was cut by 2 bases, the J end by 2 bases, with 18 bases between. This CDR3 is 17 amino acids long. Treatment reported: roughly nine-day PBMC culture with coronavirus spike peptide pools or control peptides (ViraFEST assay). Peptide-pool expansion of antigen-specific T cells preceded TCR sequencing in ViraFEST. All positive PCR tests were dated between March and December 2020, predating US Alpha, Beta and Delta variants. The study sequenced cultured CD4+ T cell DNA using the Oncomine TCR Beta short-read assay. Scientists extracted genomic DNA from CD4+ T cells grown in culture. TCRdb re-called the PCR reads through MiXCR, storing one row per CDR3 protein. Among more than 15,000 distinct CDR3 sequences listed, around 44% were seen once.

The chain employs TRBV12-3 or TRBV12-4 and TRBJ2-5; D perhaps matches TRBD1 (5 bases). The sample consisted of CD4+ T cells from blood, cultured in vitro. The TCR originated in a human donor who had recovered from COVID-19. The CDR3, as DNA: TGTGCCAGCAGTTTAAAGGGGCTCGGCCCGGATCAAGAGACCCAGTACTTC. This encodes CASSLKGLGPDQETQYF.